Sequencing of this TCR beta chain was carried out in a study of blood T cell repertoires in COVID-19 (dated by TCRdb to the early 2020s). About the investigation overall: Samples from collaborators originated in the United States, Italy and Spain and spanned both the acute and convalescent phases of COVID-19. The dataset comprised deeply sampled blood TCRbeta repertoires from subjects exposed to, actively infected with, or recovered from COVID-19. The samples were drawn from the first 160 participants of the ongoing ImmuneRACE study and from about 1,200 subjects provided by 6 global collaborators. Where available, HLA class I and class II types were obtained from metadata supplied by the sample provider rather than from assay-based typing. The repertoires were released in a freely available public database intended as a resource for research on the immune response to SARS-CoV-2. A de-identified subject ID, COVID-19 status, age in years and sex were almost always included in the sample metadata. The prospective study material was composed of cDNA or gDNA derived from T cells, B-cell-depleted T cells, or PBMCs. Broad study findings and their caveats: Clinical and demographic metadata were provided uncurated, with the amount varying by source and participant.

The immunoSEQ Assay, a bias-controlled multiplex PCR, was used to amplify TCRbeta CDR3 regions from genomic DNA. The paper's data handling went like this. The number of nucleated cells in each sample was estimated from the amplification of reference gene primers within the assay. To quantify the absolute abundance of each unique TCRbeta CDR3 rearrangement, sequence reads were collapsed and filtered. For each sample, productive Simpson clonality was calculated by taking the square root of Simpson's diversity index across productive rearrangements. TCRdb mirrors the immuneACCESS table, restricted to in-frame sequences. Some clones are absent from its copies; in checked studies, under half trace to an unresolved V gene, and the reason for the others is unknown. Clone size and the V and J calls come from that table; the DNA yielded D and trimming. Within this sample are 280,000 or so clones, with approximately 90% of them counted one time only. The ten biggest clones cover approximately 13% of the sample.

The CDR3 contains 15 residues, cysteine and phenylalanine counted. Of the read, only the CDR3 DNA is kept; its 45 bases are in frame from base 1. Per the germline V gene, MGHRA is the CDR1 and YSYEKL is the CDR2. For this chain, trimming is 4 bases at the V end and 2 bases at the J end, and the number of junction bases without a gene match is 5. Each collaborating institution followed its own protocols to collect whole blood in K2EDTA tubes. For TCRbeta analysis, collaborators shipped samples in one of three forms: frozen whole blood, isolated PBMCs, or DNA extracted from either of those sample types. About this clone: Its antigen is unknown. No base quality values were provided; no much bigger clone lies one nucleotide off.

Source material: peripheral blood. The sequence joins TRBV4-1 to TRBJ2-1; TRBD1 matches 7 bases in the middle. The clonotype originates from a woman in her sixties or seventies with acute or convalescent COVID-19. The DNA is TGCGCCAGCAGCCGTCAGGGGGAAACCTACAATGAGCAGTTCTTC. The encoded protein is CASSRQGETYNEQFF.